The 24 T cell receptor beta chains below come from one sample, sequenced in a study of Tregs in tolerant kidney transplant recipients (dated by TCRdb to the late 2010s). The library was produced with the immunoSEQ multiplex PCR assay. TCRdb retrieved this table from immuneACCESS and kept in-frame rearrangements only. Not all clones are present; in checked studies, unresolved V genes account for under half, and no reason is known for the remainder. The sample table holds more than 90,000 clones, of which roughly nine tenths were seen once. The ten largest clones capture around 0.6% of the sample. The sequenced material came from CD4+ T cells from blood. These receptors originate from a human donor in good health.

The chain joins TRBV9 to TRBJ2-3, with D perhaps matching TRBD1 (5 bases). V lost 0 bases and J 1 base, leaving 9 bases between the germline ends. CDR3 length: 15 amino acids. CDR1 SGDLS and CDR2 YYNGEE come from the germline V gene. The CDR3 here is CASSVVLGGTDTQYF. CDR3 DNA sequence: TGTGCCAGCAGCGTAGTATTAGGGGGCACAGATACGCAGTATTTT.

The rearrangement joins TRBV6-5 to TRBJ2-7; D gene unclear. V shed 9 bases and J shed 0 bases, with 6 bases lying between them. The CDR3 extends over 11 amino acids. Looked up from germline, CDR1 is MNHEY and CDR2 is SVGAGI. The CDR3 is CASGSSYEQYF. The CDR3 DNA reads TGTGCCAGTGGCAGCTCCTACGAGCAGTACTTC.

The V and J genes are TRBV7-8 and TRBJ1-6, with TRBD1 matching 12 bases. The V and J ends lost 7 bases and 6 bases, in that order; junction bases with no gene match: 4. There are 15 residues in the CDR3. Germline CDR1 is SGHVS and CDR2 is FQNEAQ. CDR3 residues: CASTGTGGRNSPLHF. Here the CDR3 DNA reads TGTGCCAGCACCGGGACAGGGGGCCGTAATTCACCCCTCCACTTT.

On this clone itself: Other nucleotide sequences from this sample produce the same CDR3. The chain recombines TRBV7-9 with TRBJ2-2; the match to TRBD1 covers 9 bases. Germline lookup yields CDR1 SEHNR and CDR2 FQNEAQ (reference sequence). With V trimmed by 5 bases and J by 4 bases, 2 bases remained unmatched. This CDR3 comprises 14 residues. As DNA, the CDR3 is TGTGCCAGCAGCCGGGACAGGGTCACCGGGGAGCTGTTTTTT. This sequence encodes CASSRDRVTGELFF. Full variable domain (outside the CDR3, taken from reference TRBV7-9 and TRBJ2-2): DTGVSQNPRHKITKRGQNVTFRCDPISEHNRLYWYRQTLGQGPEFLTYFQNEAQLEKSRLLSDRFSAERPKGSFSTLEIQRTEQGDSAMYLCASSRDRVTGELFFGEGSRLTVL.

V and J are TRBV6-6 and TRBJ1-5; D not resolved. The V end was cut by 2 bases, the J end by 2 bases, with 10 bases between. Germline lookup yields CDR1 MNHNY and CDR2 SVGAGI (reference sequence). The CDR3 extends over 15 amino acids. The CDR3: CASSYGLGRNQPQHF. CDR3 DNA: TGTGCCAGCAGTTACGGTCTAGGGCGCAATCAGCCCCAGCATTTT.

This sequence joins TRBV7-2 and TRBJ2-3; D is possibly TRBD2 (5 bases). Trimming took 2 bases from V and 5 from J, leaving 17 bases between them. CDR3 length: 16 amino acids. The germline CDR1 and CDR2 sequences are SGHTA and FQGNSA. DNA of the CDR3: TGTGCCAGCAGCTTACCTTCTAGATTACGGGGAGATACGCAGTATTTT. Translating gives CASSLPSRLRGDTQYF.

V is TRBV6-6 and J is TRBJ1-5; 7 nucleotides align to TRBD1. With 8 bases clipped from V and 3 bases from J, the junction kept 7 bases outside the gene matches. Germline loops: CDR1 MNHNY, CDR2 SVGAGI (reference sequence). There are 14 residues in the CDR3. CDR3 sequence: CASLQGGPNQPQHF. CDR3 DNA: TGTGCCAGCTTGCAGGGGGGCCCCAATCAGCCCCAGCATTTT.

The CDR3: CASSPRGPGNTIYF. CDR3 sequence (DNA): TGTGCCAGCAGTCCCAGGGGGCCTGGAAACACCATATATTTT. V is TRBV25-1 and J is TRBJ1-3; 8 nucleotides agree with TRBD1. This CDR3 is built from 14 residues. Germline V gene sequence: CDR1 MGHDK, CDR2 SYGVNS. The V and J ends lost 5 bases and 2 bases, in that order; junction bases with no gene match: 2.

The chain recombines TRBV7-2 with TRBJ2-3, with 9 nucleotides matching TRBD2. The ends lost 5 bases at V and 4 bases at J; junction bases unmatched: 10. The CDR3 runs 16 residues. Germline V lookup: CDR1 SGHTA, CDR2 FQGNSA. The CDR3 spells CASSVGASGTADTQYF. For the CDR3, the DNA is TGTGCCAGCAGCGTAGGGGCTAGCGGGACAGCAGATACGCAGTATTTT.

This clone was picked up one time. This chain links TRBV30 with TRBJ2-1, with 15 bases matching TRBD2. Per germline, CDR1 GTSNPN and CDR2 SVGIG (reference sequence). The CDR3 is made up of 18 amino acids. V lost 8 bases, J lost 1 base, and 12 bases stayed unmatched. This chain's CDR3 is CAGRPGLAGGRSYNEQFF. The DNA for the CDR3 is TGTGCCGGACGACCGGGACTAGCGGGAGGCCGATCCTACAATGAGCAGTTCTTC.

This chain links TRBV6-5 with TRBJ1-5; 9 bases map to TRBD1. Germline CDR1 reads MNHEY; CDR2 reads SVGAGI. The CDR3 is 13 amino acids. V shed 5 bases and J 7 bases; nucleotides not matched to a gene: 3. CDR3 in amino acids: CASSTDRGQPQHF. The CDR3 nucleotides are TGTGCCAGCAGTACCGACAGGGGGCAGCCCCAGCATTTT.

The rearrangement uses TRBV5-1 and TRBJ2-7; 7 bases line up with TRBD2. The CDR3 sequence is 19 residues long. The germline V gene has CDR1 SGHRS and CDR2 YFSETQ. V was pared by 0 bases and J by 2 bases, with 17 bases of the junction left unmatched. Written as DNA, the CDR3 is TGCGCCAGCAGCTTGGGGGCTGTCGGCGGGAGAGGATCCCCCTACGAGCAGTACTTC. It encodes CASSLGAVGGRGSPYEQYF.

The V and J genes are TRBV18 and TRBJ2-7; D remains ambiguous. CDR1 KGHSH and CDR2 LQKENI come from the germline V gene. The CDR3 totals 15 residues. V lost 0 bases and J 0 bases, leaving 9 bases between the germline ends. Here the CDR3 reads CASSPPPWISYEQYF. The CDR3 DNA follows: TGTGCCAGCTCACCACCCCCCTGGATCTCCTACGAGCAGTACTTC. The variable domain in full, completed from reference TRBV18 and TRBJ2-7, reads NAGVMQNPRHLVRRRGQEARLRCSPMKGHSHVYWYRQLPEEGLKFMVYLQKENIIDESGMPKERFSAEFPKEGPSILRIQQVVRGDSAAYFCASSPPPWISYEQYFGPGTRLTVT.

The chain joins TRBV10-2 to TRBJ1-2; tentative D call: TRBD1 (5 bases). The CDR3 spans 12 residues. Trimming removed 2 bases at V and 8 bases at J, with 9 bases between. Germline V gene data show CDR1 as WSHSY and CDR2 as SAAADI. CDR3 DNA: TGCGCCAGCAGTGAGATGGGGGACGGCTACACCTTC. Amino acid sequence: CASSEMGDGYTF.

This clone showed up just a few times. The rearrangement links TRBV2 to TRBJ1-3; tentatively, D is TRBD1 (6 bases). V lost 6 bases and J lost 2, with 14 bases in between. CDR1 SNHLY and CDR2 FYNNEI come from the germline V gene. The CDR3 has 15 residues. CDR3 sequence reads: CASRRQGQAGNTIYF. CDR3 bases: TGTGCCAGCAGAAGGCAGGGGCAGGCTGGAAACACCATATATTTT.

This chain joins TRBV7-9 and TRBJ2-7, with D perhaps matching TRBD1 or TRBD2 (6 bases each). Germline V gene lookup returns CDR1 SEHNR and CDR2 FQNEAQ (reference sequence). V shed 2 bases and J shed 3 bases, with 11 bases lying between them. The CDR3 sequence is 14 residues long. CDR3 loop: CASSLKGGDYEQYF. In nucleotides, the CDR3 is TGTGCCAGCAGCTTAAAGGGGGGCGACTACGAGCAGTACTTC.

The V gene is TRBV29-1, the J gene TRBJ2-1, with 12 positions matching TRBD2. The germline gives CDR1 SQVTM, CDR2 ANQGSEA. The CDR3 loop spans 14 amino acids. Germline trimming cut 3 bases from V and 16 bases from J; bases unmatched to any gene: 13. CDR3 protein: CSVDAGLAGSPPFF. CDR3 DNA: TGCAGCGTTGATGCAGGACTAGCGGGATCGCCGCCATTCTTC.

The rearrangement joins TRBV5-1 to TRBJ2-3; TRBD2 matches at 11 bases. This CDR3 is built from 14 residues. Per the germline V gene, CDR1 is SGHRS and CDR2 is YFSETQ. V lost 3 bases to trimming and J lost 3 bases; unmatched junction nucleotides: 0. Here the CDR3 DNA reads TGCGCCAGCAGCTGGACTAGCGGGACAGATACGCAGTATTTT. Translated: CASSWTSGTDTQYF.

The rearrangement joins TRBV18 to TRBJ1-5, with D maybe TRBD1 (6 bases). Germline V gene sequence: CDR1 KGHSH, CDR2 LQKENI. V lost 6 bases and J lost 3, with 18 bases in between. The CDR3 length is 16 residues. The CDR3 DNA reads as TGTGCCAGCTCCCAGGGGTCGGGGGCCCACAATCAGCCCCAGCATTTT. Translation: CASSQGSGAHNQPQHF.

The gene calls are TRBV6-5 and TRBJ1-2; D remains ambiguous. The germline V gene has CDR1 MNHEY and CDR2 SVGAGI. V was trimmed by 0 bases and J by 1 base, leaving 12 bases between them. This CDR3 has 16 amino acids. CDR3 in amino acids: CASSYSRAGRNYGYTF. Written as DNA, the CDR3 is TGTGCCAGCAGTTACTCCCGGGCAGGTCGTAACTATGGCTACACCTTC.

DNA of the CDR3: TGTGCCAGCAGTTCCAGGGGGACTAGCGCGAAAGAGACCCAGTACTTC. It is translated as CASSSRGTSAKETQYF. This chain uses TRBV6-6 with TRBJ2-5; 10 bases agree with TRBD2. CDR3 length: 16 amino acids. Losses at the gene ends were 4 bases for V and 3 bases for J; bases not matched to a gene: 8. Germline CDR1 and CDR2: MNHNY and SVGAGI (reference sequence).

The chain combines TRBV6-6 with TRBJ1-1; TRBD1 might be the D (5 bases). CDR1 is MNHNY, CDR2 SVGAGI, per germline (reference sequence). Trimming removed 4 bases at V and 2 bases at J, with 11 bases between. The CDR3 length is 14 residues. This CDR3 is CASSSPTDNTEAFF. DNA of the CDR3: TGTGCCAGCAGTTCCCCGACAGATAACACTGAAGCTTTCTTT.

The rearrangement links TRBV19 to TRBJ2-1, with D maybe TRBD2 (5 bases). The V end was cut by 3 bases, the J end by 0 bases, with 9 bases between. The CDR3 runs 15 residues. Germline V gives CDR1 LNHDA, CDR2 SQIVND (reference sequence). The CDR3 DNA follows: TGTGCCAGTAGTATTAGGCGGGTCTCCTACAATGAGCAGTTCTTC. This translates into CASSIRRVSYNEQFF. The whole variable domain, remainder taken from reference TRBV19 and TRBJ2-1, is DGGITQSPKYLFRKEGQNVTLSCEQNLNHDAMYWYRQDPGQGLRLIYYSQIVNDFQKGDIAEGYSVSREKKESFPLTVTSAQKNPTAFYLCASSIRRVSYNEQFFGPGTRLTVL.

The CDR3 nucleotides are TGTGCCAGCTCACCAGGTTTGGGTAGCTCCTACAATGAGCAGTTCTTC. This gives the protein CASSPGLGSSYNEQFF. The chain is built from TRBV18 and TRBJ2-1; no definite D call. Trimming removed 2 bases from V and 0 bases from J, with 11 bases in between. Germline-derived CDR1 and CDR2 are KGHSH and LQKENI. This CDR3 contains 16 residues. The variable domain in full, with the rest retrieved from reference TRBV18 and TRBJ2-1, is NAGVMQNPRHLVRRRGQEARLRCSPMKGHSHVYWYRQLPEEGLKFMVYLQKENIIDESGMPKERFSAEFPKEGPSILRIQQVVRGDSAAYFCASSPGLGSSYNEQFFGPGTRLTVL.